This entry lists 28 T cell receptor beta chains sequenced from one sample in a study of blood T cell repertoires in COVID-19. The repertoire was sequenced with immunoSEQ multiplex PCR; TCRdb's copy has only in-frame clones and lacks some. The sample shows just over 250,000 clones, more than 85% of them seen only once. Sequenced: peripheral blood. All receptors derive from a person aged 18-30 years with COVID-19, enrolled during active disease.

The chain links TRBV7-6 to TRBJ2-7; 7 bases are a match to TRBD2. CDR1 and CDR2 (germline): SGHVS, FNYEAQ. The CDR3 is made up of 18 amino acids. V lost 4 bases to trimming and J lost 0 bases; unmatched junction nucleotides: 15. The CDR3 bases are TGTGCCAGCAGCTCATCCCCTCACAAGCGGGAAAGCTCCTACGAGCAGTACTTC. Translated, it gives CASSSSPHKRESSYEQYF.

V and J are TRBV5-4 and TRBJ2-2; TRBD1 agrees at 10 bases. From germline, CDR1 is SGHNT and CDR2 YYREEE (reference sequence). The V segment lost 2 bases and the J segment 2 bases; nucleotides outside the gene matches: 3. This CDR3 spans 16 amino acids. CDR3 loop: CASSFGTGANTGELFF. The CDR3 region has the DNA TGTGCCAGCAGCTTCGGGACAGGGGCCAACACCGGGGAGCTGTTTTTT.

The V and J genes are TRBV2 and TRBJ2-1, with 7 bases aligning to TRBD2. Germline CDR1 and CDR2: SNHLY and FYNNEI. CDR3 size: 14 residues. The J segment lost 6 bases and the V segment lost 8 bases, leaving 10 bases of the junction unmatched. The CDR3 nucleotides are TGTGCCAGCGATCGACTAGCAATGGGCAATGAGCAGTTCTTC. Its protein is CASDRLAMGNEQFF. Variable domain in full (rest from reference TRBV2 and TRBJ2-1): EPEVTQTPSHQVTQMGQEVILRCVPISNHLYFYWYRQILGQKVEFLVSFYNNEISEKSEIFDDQFSVERPDGSNFTLKIRSTKLEDSAMYFCASDRLAMGNEQFFGPGTRLTVL.

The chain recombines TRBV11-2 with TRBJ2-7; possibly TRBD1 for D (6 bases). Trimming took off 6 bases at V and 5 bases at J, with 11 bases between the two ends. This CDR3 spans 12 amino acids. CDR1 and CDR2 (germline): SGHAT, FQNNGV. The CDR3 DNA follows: TGTGCCAGCAGACAGGGAACCCACGAGCAGTACTTC. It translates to CASRQGTHEQYF.

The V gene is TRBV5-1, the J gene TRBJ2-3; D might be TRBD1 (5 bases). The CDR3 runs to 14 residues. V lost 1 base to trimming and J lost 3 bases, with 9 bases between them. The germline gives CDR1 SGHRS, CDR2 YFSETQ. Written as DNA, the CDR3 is TGCGCCAGCAGCTTGAGGCCAGGGACAGATACGCAGTATTTT. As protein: CASSLRPGTDTQYF.

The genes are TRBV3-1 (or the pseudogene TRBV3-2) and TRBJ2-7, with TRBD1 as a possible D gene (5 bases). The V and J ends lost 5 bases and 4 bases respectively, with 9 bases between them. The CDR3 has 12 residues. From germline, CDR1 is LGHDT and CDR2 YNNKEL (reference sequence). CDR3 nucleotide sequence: TGTGCCAGCAGCTCGGACACTTACGAGCAGTACTTC. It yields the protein CASSSDTYEQYF.

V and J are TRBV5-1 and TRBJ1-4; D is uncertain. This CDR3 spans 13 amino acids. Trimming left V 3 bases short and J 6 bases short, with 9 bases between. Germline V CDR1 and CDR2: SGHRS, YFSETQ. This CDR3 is CASSSPPYEKLFF. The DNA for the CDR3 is TGCGCCAGCAGCTCCCCTCCCTATGAAAAACTGTTTTTT. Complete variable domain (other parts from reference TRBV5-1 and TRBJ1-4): KAGVTQTPRYLIKTRGQQVTLSCSPISGHRSVSWYQQTPGQGLQFLFEYFSETQRNKGNFPGRFSGRQFSNSRSEMNVSTLELGDSALYLCASSSPPYEKLFFGSGTQLSVL.

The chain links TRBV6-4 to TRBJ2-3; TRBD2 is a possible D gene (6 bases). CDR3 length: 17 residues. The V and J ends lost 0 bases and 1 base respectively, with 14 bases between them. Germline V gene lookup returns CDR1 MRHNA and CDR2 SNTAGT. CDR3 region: CASSDSSGGKGTDTQYF. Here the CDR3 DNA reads TGTGCCAGCAGTGACTCGTCCGGCGGGAAGGGCACAGATACGCAGTATTTT.

CDR3 sequence reads: CASSEGTGGAANEKLFF. The CDR3 DNA reads TGTGCCAGCAGTGAAGGGACAGGGGGTGCTGCTAATGAAAAACTGTTTTTT. The chain has TRBV25-1 and TRBJ1-4; 11 bases fit TRBD1. The CDR3 consists of 17 residues. CDR1 MGHDK and CDR2 SYGVNS come from the germline V gene. V lost 2 bases to trimming and J lost 3 bases; unmatched junction nucleotides: 5.

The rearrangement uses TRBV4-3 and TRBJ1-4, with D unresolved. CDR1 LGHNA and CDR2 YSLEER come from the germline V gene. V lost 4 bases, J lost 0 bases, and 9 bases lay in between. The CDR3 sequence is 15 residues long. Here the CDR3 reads CASSPTGSTNEKLFF. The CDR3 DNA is TGCGCCAGCAGCCCTACGGGGTCAACTAATGAAAAACTGTTTTTT.

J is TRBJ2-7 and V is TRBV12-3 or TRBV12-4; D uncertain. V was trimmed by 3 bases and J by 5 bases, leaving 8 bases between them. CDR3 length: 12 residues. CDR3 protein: CASSFRTHEQYF. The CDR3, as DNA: TGTGCCAGCAGTTTCAGAACCCACGAGCAGTACTTC.

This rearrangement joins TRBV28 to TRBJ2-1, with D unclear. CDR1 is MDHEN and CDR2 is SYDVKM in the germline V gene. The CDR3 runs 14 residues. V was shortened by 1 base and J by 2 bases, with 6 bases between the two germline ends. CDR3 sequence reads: CASSLFRAYNEQFF. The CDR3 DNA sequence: TGTGCCAGCAGTTTATTCCGGGCCTACAATGAGCAGTTCTTC.

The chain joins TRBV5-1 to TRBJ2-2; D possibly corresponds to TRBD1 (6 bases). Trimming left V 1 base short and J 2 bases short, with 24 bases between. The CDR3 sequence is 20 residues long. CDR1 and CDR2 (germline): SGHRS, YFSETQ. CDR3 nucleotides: TGCGCCAGCAGCTTGAGTTTTCCCGGGACACCCGTTAGCAACACCGGGGAGCTGTTTTTT. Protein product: CASSLSFPGTPVSNTGELFF. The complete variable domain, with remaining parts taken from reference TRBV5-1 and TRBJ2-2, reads KAGVTQTPRYLIKTRGQQVTLSCSPISGHRSVSWYQQTPGQGLQFLFEYFSETQRNKGNFPGRFSGRQFSNSRSEMNVSTLELGDSALYLCASSLSFPGTPVSNTGELFFGEGSRLTVL.

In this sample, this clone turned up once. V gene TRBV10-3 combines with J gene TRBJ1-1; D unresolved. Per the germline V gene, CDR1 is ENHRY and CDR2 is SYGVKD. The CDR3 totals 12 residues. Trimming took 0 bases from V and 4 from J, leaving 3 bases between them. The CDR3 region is CAISESSTEAFF. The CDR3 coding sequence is TGTGCCATCAGTGAGTCGAGCACTGAAGCTTTCTTT.

The CDR3 nucleotides are TGTGCCAGCAGCGTTTATCCGGGAGGAGAGACCCAGTACTTC. Residues: CASSVYPGGETQYF. J is TRBJ2-5 and V is TRBV9; 7 bases map to TRBD2. This CDR3 is 14 amino acids long. J lost 4 bases, V lost 2 bases, and 5 bases had no gene match. Germline loops: CDR1 SGDLS, CDR2 YYNGEE.

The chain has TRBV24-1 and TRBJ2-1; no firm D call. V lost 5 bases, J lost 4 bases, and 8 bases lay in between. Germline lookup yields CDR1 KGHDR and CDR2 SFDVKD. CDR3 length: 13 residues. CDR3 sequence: CATSVASYNEQFF. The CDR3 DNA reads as TGTGCCACCAGTGTTGCGAGTTACAATGAGCAGTTCTTC.

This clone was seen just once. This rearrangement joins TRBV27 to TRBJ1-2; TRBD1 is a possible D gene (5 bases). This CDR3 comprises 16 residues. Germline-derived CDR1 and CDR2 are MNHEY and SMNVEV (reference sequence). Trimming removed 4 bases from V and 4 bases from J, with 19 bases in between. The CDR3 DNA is TGTGCCAGCAGTTATTGGGGGGGGGAACCCCCCTATGGCTACACCTTC. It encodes CASSYWGGEPPYGYTF.

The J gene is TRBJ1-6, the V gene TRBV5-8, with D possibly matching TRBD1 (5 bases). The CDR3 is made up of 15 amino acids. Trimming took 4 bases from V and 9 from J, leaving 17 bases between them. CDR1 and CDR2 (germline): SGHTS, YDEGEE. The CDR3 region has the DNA TGTGCCAGCAGCCCGTACCCCGGGGGTGGTTCACCCCTCCACTTT. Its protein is CASSPYPGGGSPLHF.

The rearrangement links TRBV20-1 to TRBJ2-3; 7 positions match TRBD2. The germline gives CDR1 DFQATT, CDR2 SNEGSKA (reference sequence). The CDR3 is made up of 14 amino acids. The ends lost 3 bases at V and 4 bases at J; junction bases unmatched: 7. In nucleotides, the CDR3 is TGCAGTGCTAGTTGGCGGGAGAGGGCAGATACGCAGTATTTT. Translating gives CSASWRERADTQYF.

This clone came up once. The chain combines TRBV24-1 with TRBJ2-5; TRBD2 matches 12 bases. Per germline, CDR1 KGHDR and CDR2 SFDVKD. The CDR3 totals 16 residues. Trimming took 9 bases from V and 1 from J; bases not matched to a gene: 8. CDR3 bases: TGTGCCACCGGAAGACTAGCGGGAGCCTCCCAAGAGACCCAGTACTTC. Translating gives CATGRLAGASQETQYF.

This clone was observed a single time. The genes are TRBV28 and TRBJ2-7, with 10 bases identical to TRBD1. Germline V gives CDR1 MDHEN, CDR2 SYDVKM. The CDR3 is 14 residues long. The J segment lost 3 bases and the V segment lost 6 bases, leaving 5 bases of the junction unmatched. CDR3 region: CASRRQGANYEQYF. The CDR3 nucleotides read TGTGCCAGCAGGAGACAGGGGGCCAACTACGAGCAGTACTTC.

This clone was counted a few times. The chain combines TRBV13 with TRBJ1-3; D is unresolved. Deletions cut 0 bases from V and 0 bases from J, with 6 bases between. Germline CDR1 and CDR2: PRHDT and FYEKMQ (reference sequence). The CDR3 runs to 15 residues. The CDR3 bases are TGTGCCAGCAGCTTAGGCCGGGGCTCTGGAAACACCATATATTTT. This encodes CASSLGRGSGNTIYF. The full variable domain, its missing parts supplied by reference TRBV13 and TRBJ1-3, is AAGVIQSPRHLIKEKRETATLKCYPIPRHDTVYWYQQGPGQDPQFLISFYEKMQSDKGSIPDRFSAQQFSDYHSELNMSSLELGDSALYFCASSLGRGSGNTIYFGEGSWLTVV.

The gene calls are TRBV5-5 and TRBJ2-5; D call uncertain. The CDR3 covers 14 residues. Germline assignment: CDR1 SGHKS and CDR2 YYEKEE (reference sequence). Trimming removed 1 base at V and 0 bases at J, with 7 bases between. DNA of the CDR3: TGTGCCAGCAGCTTGTCGTCGTACCAAGAGACCCAGTACTTC. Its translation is CASSLSSYQETQYF.

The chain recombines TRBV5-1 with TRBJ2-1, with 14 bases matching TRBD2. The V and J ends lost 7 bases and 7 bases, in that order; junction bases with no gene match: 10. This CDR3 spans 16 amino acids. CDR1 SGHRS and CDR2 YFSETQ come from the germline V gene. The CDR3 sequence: CASQRTSGRNLNEQFF. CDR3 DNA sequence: TGCGCCAGCCAGCGGACTAGCGGGAGGAATTTGAATGAGCAGTTCTTC.

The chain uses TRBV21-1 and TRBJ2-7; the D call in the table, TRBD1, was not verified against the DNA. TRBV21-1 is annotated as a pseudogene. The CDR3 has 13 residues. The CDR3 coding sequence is TGTGCCAGCAGCCTCCGACAGGACTACGAGCAGTACTTC. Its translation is CASSLRQDYEQYF.

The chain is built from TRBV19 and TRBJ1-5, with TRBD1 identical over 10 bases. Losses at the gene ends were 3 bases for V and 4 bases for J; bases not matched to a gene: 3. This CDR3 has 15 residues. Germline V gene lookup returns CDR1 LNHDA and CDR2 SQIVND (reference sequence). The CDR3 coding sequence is TGTGCCAGTAGTATGGACAGGGGGGAAAATCAGCCCCAGCATTTT. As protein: CASSMDRGENQPQHF.

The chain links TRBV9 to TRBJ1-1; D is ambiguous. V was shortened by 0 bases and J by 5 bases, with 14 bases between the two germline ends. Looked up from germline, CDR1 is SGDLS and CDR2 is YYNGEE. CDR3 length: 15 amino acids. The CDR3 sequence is CASSVGGGRGTEAFF. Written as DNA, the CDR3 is TGTGCCAGCAGCGTAGGTGGCGGGAGAGGGACTGAAGCTTTCTTT.

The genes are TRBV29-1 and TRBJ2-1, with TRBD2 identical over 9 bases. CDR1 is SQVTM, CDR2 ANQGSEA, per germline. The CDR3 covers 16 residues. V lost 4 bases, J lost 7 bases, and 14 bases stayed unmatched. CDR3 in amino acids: CSVGPLGAGGPNEQFF. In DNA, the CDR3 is TGCAGCGTTGGACCTCTGGGCGCGGGAGGGCCGAATGAGCAGTTCTTC.